A selection of T cell receptor beta chains follows, all from one sample in a study of cytomegalovirus exposure and HLA in healthy donors. Using immunoSEQ multiplex PCR, the repertoire was profiled, and TCRdb retains in-frame clones only, with some absent. This sample has approximately 180,000 clones, with 75% found just once. The sequenced sample consisted of PBMCs. All receptors come from a male donor in good health and CMV-seronegative. Each CDR3 is given with its conserved first and last residue.

J	V	CDR3
TRBJ2-1	TRBV5-5	CASSPDRLVRFF
TRBJ2-5	TRBV28	CASSHSGTGGETQYF
TRBJ2-1	TRBV9	CASSFRTSGGSSYNEQFF
TRBJ2-5	TRBV15	CATSRVGAGQETQYF
TRBJ1-2	TRBV16	CASCPGVNYGYTF
TRBJ1-5	TRBV6-1	CASRGGQASQPQHF
TRBJ2-7	TRBV7-3	CASSLRPPAAMDEQYF
TRBJ1-1	TRBV7-2	CASSPFSGGNTEAFF
TRBJ2-5	TRBV25-1	CASSELGQVEETQYF
TRBJ2-4	TRBV6-6	CASSFPQGTAKNIQYF
TRBJ2-1	TRBV25-1	CASSEAPGLSYNEQFF
TRBJ2-4	TRBV27	CASSFLGGGAKNIQYF
TRBJ2-6	TRBV28	CASSFLSGANVLTF
TRBJ2-1	TRBV6-1	CASRGPGGSNEQFF
TRBJ2-1	TRBV30	CAWSLGGTSGSNEQFF
TRBJ2-3	TRBV19	CASSIGSWSTDTQYF
TRBJ2-1	TRBV7-9	CASSFLPYNEQFF
TRBJ1-5	TRBV11-2	CASSVGAGQGQPQHF
TRBJ1-5	TRBV6-1	CASRGTGSRAQHF
TRBJ2-3	TRBV7-8	CASSPFVTSTDTQYF
TRBJ2-1	TRBV30	CAWSAGLAGAGQFF
TRBJ2-1	TRBV6-5	CASSFGLAGVTEQFF
TRBJ2-5	TRBV27	CASSKPGGTQYF
TRBJ2-3	TRBV7-3	CASSQDYTSTDTQYF
TRBJ1-5	TRBV6-5	CASKPDRGDDQPQHF
TRBJ1-3	TRBV5-1	CASSSTGGPGNTIYF
TRBJ2-3	TRBV5-3	CARYTDTQYF
TRBJ1-2	TRBV11-2	CASTTRGRGGYTF
TRBJ2-7	TRBV7-9	CASSKGDRVRDEQYF
-	TRBV10-3	CAIGGSGSLYHEQYF
TRBJ1-6	TRBV23-1	CASSPPGARNSPLHF
TRBJ2-5	TRBV7-3	CASSLVAQETQYF
TRBJ2-7	TRBV28	CASSFRGREASAAQYF
TRBJ1-1	TRBV13	CASSLPTGGGTEAFF
TRBJ1-5	TRBV28	CASGSGTGHQPQHF
TRBJ1-5	TRBV5-1	CASSLSPGLTHQPQHF
TRBJ1-5	TRBV30	CAWSVLDRGVPQHF
TRBJ2-1	TRBV4-3	CASSQDQRSYPGSYNEQFF
TRBJ1-6	TRBV12-2	CASRLLRRWRGDCCSYNSPLHF
TRBJ1-1	TRBV6-5	CASSYYQGILNTEAFF
TRBJ2-1	TRBV28	CASSFGGSYNEQFF
TRBJ1-5	TRBV28	CASSFYRVFGQPQHF
TRBJ2-5	TRBV25-1	CASSELSGGTNRETQYF